Shown below are 20 T cell receptor beta chains from a single sample sequenced in a study of blood T cell repertoires in COVID-19. Clones were sequenced by immunoSEQ multiplex PCR, and TCRdb holds only the in-frame ones, with some missing. The table records 250,000 to 350,000 clones, roughly nine tenths of them present only once. The sample comprised peripheral blood. These receptor sequences come from a man aged 18 to 30 with active or convalescent COVID-19.

This chain links TRBV6-5 with TRBJ2-2; D might be TRBD1 (5 bases). From germline, CDR1 is MNHEY and CDR2 SVGAGI. V lost 0 bases to trimming and J lost 2 bases, with 7 bases between them. This CDR3 has 15 residues. The CDR3 nucleotides are TGTGCCAGCAGTTACTCGACAGTAAACACCGGGGAGCTGTTTTTT. Translation: CASSYSTVNTGELFF.

The DNA of the CDR3 is TGTGCCAGCAGCCCTCCCGGGACTACCGAAGAGCAGTACTTC. Protein: CASSPPGTTEEQYF. This chain connects TRBV9 to TRBJ2-7; 7 bases map to TRBD2. CDR1 SGDLS and CDR2 YYNGEE come from the germline V gene. This CDR3 region has 14 residues. V gave up 4 bases and J gave up 7 bases; unmatched junction bases: 11.

The V gene is TRBV7-9, the J gene TRBJ1-1; unclear D gene. V was cut by 4 bases and J by 8 bases, with 17 bases left in between. This CDR3 comprises 14 residues. The germline V gene encodes CDR1 SEHNR and CDR2 FQNEAQ (reference sequence). CDR3 sequence: CASSSLETTGEAFF. The DNA for the CDR3 is TGTGCCAGCAGCTCACTGGAGACTACGGGGGAAGCTTTCTTT.

Only a few counts were recorded for this clone. The chain couples TRBV9 to TRBJ2-7; D remains unclear. V gave up 0 bases and J gave up 0 bases, with 7 bases separating them. Germline V gives CDR1 SGDLS, CDR2 YYNGEE. This CDR3 contains 14 residues. CDR3 protein: CASSVDSGSYEQYF. In DNA, the CDR3 is TGTGCCAGCAGCGTAGACAGTGGCTCCTACGAGCAGTACTTC.

The chain is built from TRBV2 and TRBJ2-2; weak D call: TRBD2 (5 bases). Germline V CDR1 and CDR2: SNHLY, FYNNEI. The length of the CDR3 is 15 residues. Trimming removed 1 base at V and 5 bases at J, with 11 bases between. CDR3: CASSEEVPGTGELFF. The CDR3 region has the DNA TGTGCCAGCAGTGAAGAGGTCCCGGGGACCGGGGAGCTGTTTTTT.

V gene TRBV19 combines with J gene TRBJ1-5, with D possibly being TRBD1 (6 bases). The CDR3 spans 15 residues. Trimming pared 0 bases from V and 4 bases from J, leaving 10 bases between. Per germline, CDR1 LNHDA and CDR2 SQIVND (reference sequence). The CDR3 reads CASSIDDRSNQPQHF. CDR3 nucleotide sequence: TGTGCCAGTAGTATAGATGACAGGTCTAATCAGCCCCAGCATTTT.

The chain links TRBV15 to TRBJ2-7, with 7 bases fitting TRBD1. CDR1 and CDR2 from the germline V gene are LNHNV and YYDKDF (reference sequence). The CDR3 runs 16 residues. Trimming took 3 bases from V and 3 from J; bases not matched to a gene: 11. In nucleotides, the CDR3 is TGTGCCACCAGCAGTGAACTCCGGGACAGAAGCTACGAGCAGTACTTC. Translating gives CATSSELRDRSYEQYF.

The CDR3 reads CASSDRGAQETQYF. The CDR3 DNA follows: TGTGCCAGCAGTGACCGGGGGGCGCAAGAGACCCAGTACTTC. This chain joins TRBV27 and TRBJ2-5, with a possible D match to TRBD2 (7 bases). Trimming took off 5 bases at V and 2 bases at J, with 12 bases between the two ends. CDR1 is MNHEY, CDR2 SMNVEV, per germline (reference sequence). The CDR3 length is 14 residues.

The V call is TRBV7-9, the J call TRBJ2-7, with 8 bases fitting TRBD1. The CDR3 is 14 amino acids. V shed 5 bases, J shed 2 bases, and the junction held 5 bases outside the gene matches. Germline assignment: CDR1 SEHNR and CDR2 FQNEAQ (reference sequence). DNA of the CDR3: TGTGCCAGCAGCGGAGGGACAGGTACCTACGAGCAGTACTTC. It specifies CASSGGTGTYEQYF.

The chain joins TRBV19 to TRBJ2-3; 7 nucleotides align to TRBD2. This CDR3 has 15 residues. Germline V gene lookup returns CDR1 LNHDA and CDR2 SQIVND (reference sequence). V shed 3 bases and J 0 bases; nucleotides not matched to a gene: 3. The CDR3 bases are TGTGCCAGTAGTATGCGGGAGACTAGCACAGATACGCAGTATTTT. Its translation is CASSMRETSTDTQYF.

The chain carries TRBV19 and TRBJ1-1; 7 nucleotides match TRBD1. V shed 6 bases and J 1 base; nucleotides not matched to a gene: 11. The germline V gene has CDR1 LNHDA and CDR2 SQIVND (reference sequence). This CDR3 is 16 amino acids long. In DNA, the CDR3 is TGTGCCAGTAGGCCACAGGGGCCTCGGAAGAACACTGAAGCTTTCTTT. Translation: CASRPQGPRKNTEAFF.

This clone is a singleton in its sample. The CDR3, as DNA: TGCGCCAGCAGCGTAGGGACAGGGACGGAGACCCAGTACTTC. The encoded protein is CASSVGTGTETQYF. The chain joins TRBV5-1 to TRBJ2-5; 9 bases are shared with TRBD1. The junction had 6 bases not matched to a gene; V was cut back by 4 bases and J by 5 bases. The CDR3 totals 14 residues. Germline V gene sequence: CDR1 SGHRS, CDR2 YFSETQ.

The gene calls are TRBV27 and TRBJ2-3; D is uncertain. There are 15 residues in the CDR3. V was pared by 8 bases and J by 3 bases, with 18 bases between. Germline assignment: CDR1 MNHEY and CDR2 SMNVEV (reference sequence). DNA of the CDR3: TGTGCCAGCGGTTGGTCCGTGCGGTTTACAGATACGCAGTATTTT. Translated, it gives CASGWSVRFTDTQYF.

The V and J genes are TRBV19 and TRBJ1-1; 9 nucleotides align to TRBD1. This CDR3 spans 16 amino acids. Germline values: CDR1 LNHDA, CDR2 SQIVND (reference sequence). Trimming cost V 6 bases and J 6 bases; bases outside gene matches: 14. CDR3 in amino acids: CASSSRKGQGTPEAFF. The CDR3 DNA reads as TGTGCCAGTAGCTCCCGCAAGGGACAGGGAACCCCTGAAGCTTTCTTT.

The genes are TRBV28 and TRBJ2-7, with D maybe TRBD1 (6 bases). Germline V CDR1 and CDR2: MDHEN, SYDVKM. Trimming removed 3 bases at V and 5 bases at J, with 8 bases between. The CDR3 sequence is 12 residues long. CDR3 in DNA: TGTGCCAGCAGTTTGGGGGCCCACGAGCAGTACTTC. Translation gives CASSLGAHEQYF.

The V call is TRBV28, the J call TRBJ1-5; possible D gene TRBD1, 6 bases. The germline CDR1 and CDR2 sequences are MDHEN and SYDVKM. The CDR3 consists of 15 residues. Trimming cost V 6 bases and J 0 bases, with 12 bases left between them. The CDR3 sequence: CASSIFRGSNQPQHF. The CDR3 DNA reads TGTGCCAGCAGCATATTCAGGGGTAGCAATCAGCCCCAGCATTTT. The full variable domain, with the rest looked up from reference TRBV28 and TRBJ1-5, is DVKVTQSSRYLVKRTGEKVFLECVQDMDHENMFWYRQDPGLGLRLIYFSYDVKMKEKGDIPEGYSVSREKKERFSLILESASTNQTSMYLCASSIFRGSNQPQHFGDGTRLSIL.

The chain has TRBV5-8 and TRBJ2-3; a possible D gene is TRBD1 (7 bases). V lost 4 bases and J 1 base, leaving 22 bases between the germline ends. The germline V gene has CDR1 SGHTS and CDR2 YDEGEE. This CDR3 region has 18 residues. CDR3 bases: TGTGCCAGCAGCCGAGGGAGGACAGGACCTTTCGGCACAGATACGCAGTATTTT. Translation gives CASSRGRTGPFGTDTQYF. The full variable domain, its missing parts supplied by reference TRBV5-8 and TRBJ2-3, is EAGVTQSPTHLIKTRGQQATLRCSPISGHTSVYWYQQALGLGLQFLLWYDEGEERNRGNFPPRFSGRQFPNYSSELNVNALELEDSALYLCASSRGRTGPFGTDTQYFGPGTRLTVL.

V usage is TRBV10-1 and J usage is TRBJ2-3, with D possibly matching TRBD2 (6 bases). CDR3 length equals 15 residues. Germline-derived CDR1 and CDR2 are WNHNN and SYGVQD (reference sequence). V was cut by 7 bases and J by 7 bases, with 21 bases left in between. CDR3 amino acids: CASTGRGSLRHTQYF. For the CDR3, the DNA is TGCGCCAGCACCGGACGGGGGAGCCTCCGACATACGCAGTATTTT.

This rearrangement joins TRBV7-6 to TRBJ1-5; D possibly corresponds to TRBD1 (5 bases). The CDR3 is made up of 14 amino acids. The germline gives CDR1 SGHVS, CDR2 FNYEAQ. Trimming removed 4 bases from V and 4 bases from J, with 11 bases in between. CDR3 protein: CASSYGTSNQPQHF. Written as DNA, the CDR3 is TGTGCCAGCAGCTACGGGACTTCAAATCAGCCCCAGCATTTT.

The chain joins TRBV9 to TRBJ2-5; D unresolved. CDR3 length: 14 amino acids. Germline V gene lookup returns CDR1 SGDLS and CDR2 YYNGEE. V shed 0 bases and J shed 1 base, with 7 bases lying between them. The CDR3 loop reads CASSVGRAQETQYF. In DNA form, the CDR3 reads TGTGCCAGCAGCGTAGGCCGAGCCCAAGAGACCCAGTACTTC.